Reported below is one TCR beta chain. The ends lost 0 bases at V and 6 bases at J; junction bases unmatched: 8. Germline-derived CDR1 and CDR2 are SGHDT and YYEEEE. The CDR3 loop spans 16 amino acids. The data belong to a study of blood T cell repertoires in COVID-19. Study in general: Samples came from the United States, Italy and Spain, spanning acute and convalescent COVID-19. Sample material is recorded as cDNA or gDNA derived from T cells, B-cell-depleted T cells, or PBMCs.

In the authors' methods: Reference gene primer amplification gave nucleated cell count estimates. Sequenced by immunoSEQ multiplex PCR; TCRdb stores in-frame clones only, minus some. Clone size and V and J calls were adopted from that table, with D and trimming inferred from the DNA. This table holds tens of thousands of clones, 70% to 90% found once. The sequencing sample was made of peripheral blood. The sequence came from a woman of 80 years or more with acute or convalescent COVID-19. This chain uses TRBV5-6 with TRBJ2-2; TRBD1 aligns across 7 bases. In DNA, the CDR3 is TGTGCCAGCAGCTTGGTGGGGACAGCTAGGGCCGGGGAGCTGTTTTTT. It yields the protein CASSLVGTARAGELFF.